This T cell receptor beta chain was sequenced in a study of Ad26.COV2.S vaccination and SARS-CoV-2 variants. Study-wide results and limits: Measurement of non-spike TCR breadth gave similar results in vaccine and placebo recipients. Analyses that measured TCR breadth and depth may have underestimated total T cell responses.

Sequenced by immunoSEQ multiplex PCR; TCRdb stores in-frame clones only, minus some. The table lists over 400,000 clones, around 93% of them singletons, with about 1.7% in the top ten. On this clone: Antigen: not known.

Described treatment: roughly 20 received Ad26.COV2.S at low or high dose, single or two shots; 5 received placebo; per-sample allocation not given. Samples analyzed were those drawn on day 63 after the first vaccine or placebo injection. The material was peripheral blood, obtained in a trial of Ad26.COV2.S vaccine versus placebo. The clonotype originates from a person between 18 and 65 years old who received the Ad26.COV2.S COVID-19 vaccine or a placebo.

Here the CDR3 DNA reads TGTGCCAGCAGCTCTGTAGCGGGGACTAGCACAGATACGCAGTATTTT. This encodes CASSSVAGTSTDTQYF. The chain recombines TRBV7-9 with TRBJ2-3, with TRBD2 matching 8 bases. V was pared by 4 bases and J by 0 bases, with 6 bases of the junction left unmatched. Germline CDR1 SEHNR, CDR2 FQNEAQ (reference sequence). The CDR3 totals 16 residues.